Below are 23 T cell receptor beta chains sequenced from a single sample in a study of identifying expanded T cells in peripheral blood. Repertoires were generated with immunoSEQ multiplex PCR, while TCRdb's copy carries only in-frame clones and drops some. The profile shows approximately 120,000 clones, over 65% of them singletons. The material sequenced was blood. These receptors originate from a person aged 18 to 75 in good health.

The chain couples TRBV28 to TRBJ1-1; tentatively, D is TRBD1 (6 bases). Trimming took off 6 bases at V and 6 bases at J, with 17 bases between the two ends. CDR3 size: 14 residues. From germline, CDR1 is MDHEN and CDR2 SYDVKM. The CDR3 protein is CASRTRSGAAEAFF. In DNA, the CDR3 is TGTGCCAGCAGGACCAGATCAGGGGCGGCTGAAGCTTTCTTT.

The chain links TRBV7-9 to TRBJ2-1; 12 bases match TRBD2. Germline CDR1 and CDR2: SEHNR and FQNEAQ (reference sequence). V shed 5 bases and J 7 bases; nucleotides not matched to a gene: 6. The CDR3 has 15 residues. CDR3 protein: CASSILAGGPNEQFF. CDR3 DNA: TGTGCCAGCAGCATTCTAGCGGGGGGGCCGAATGAGCAGTTCTTC.

The chain combines TRBV19 with TRBJ1-5; 8 bases fit TRBD1. The V gene end was trimmed by 3 bases and the J gene end by 7 bases; junction bases not matched to a gene: 11. Germline assignment: CDR1 LNHDA and CDR2 SQIVND (reference sequence). The CDR3 covers 16 residues. CDR3 protein: CASSMLFQGARQPQHF. The CDR3 coding sequence is TGTGCCAGTAGTATGCTCTTCCAGGGGGCTAGGCAGCCCCAGCATTTT.

The chain combines TRBV11-3 with TRBJ2-7, with 8 positions matching TRBD1. The CDR3 is 15 amino acids. Unmatched junction bases numbered 8, after V lost 5 bases and J lost 2 bases. Germline CDR1 SGHNT, CDR2 YENEEA. This chain's CDR3 is CASSRETGATYEQYF. In DNA form, the CDR3 reads TGTGCCAGCAGCAGGGAGACAGGGGCAACCTACGAGCAGTACTTC.

The chain couples TRBV6-5 to TRBJ1-3, with a weak D call TRBD1 (5 bases). Germline CDR1 is MNHEY and CDR2 is SVGAGI. The germline V and J ends were trimmed by 8 bases and 4 bases, with 12 bases remaining between them. The CDR3 consists of 13 residues. CDR3 sequence reads: CASARDAGNTIYF. CDR3 nucleotide sequence: TGTGCCAGCGCTCGGGACGCAGGAAACACCATATATTTT.

CDR3 sequence reads: CASSRGYNEQFF. CDR3 coding DNA: TGCGCCAGCAGCCGGGGATACAATGAGCAGTTCTTC. V and J are TRBV5-1 and TRBJ2-1; D is perhaps TRBD2 (5 bases). This CDR3 contains 12 residues. The V end was cut by 4 bases, the J end by 4 bases, with 6 bases between. In germline, CDR1 is SGHRS, CDR2 YFSETQ.

In its sample, this clone was seen a few times. This sequence joins TRBV7-8 and TRBJ2-6; D not certain. Deletions cut 2 bases from V and 3 bases from J, with 11 bases between. This CDR3 has 16 amino acids. The germline V gene encodes CDR1 SGHVS and CDR2 FQNEAQ. CDR3 amino acids: CASSLYRASGANVLTF. CDR3 coding DNA: TGTGCCAGCAGCTTATATCGGGCGAGTGGGGCCAACGTCCTGACTTTC.

The sample holds one count of this clone. The chain combines TRBV7-9 with TRBJ2-7, with D tentatively TRBD1 or TRBD2 (6 bases each). The germline V gene has CDR1 SEHNR and CDR2 FQNEAQ (reference sequence). The CDR3 spans 15 residues. The germline V and J ends were trimmed by 5 bases and 6 bases, with 20 bases remaining between them. The CDR3 region has the DNA TGTGCCAGCAGCCCACGGACAAGGGGGGCCGGCGAGCAGTACTTC. It codes for CASSPRTRGAGEQYF.

About this clone itself: Germline and junction disagree at one end, which may indicate a read error. The chain recombines TRBV5-4 with TRBJ2-7; 7 nucleotides align to TRBD1. This CDR3 region has 11 residues. From germline, CDR1 is SGHNT and CDR2 YYREEE (reference sequence). CDR3 in DNA: TGTGCCAGCAGATTTCAGGGGGATGAGGACTTC. Amino acid sequence: CASRFQGDEDF. The full variable domain, its missing parts supplied by reference TRBV5-4 and TRBJ2-7, is ETGVTQSPTHLIKTRGQQVTLRCSSQSGHNTVSWYQQALGQGPQFIFQYYREEENGRGNFPPRFSGLQFPNYSSELNVNALELDDSALYLCASRFQGDEDFGPGTRLTVT.

The chain is built from TRBV29-1 and TRBJ1-1, with 9 positions matching TRBD1. The CDR3 has 15 amino acids. The V segment lost 5 bases and the J segment 7 bases; nucleotides outside the gene matches: 14. Germline CDR1 SQVTM, CDR2 ANQGSEA. The CDR3 coding sequence is TGCAGCGTTACCGGGACAGGGATCTATCGGGATGAAGCTTTCTTT. This codes for CSVTGTGIYRDEAFF.

CDR3 region: CASSSSWVTRGYTF. CDR3 coding DNA: TGTGCCAGCAGCTCAAGCTGGGTCACAAGGGGCTACACCTTC. The V gene is TRBV11-2, the J gene TRBJ1-2, with D hard to call. V was clipped by 4 bases and J by 8 bases, with 17 bases between them. Per germline, CDR1 SGHAT and CDR2 FQNNGV. The CDR3 length is 14 residues.

The CDR3 DNA reads TGTGCCAGCAGCCAAGAATTTGGCAGGGGGCTAGCCAAAAACATTCAGTACTTC. It codes for CASSQEFGRGLAKNIQYF. The chain carries TRBV14 and TRBJ2-4; 8 bases are a match to TRBD1. The CDR3 extends over 18 amino acids. Germline CDR1 SGHDN, CDR2 FVKESK. V shed 0 bases, J shed 0 bases, and the junction held 7 bases outside the gene matches.

The rearrangement uses TRBV5-1 and TRBJ2-2; a possible D gene is TRBD2 (6 bases). This CDR3 is 15 amino acids long. Trimming removed 2 bases from V and 3 bases from J, with 11 bases in between. Germline V lookup: CDR1 SGHRS, CDR2 YFSETQ. In DNA form, the CDR3 reads TGCGCCAGCAGCTTTGTTGGCGGGGACACCGGGGAGCTGTTTTTT. Encoded protein: CASSFVGGDTGELFF.

The J gene is TRBJ2-3, the V gene TRBV7-6; D possibly matches TRBD1 or TRBD2 (6 bases each). With 1 base removed from V and 2 bases from J, the gap between germline ends came to 13 bases. The CDR3 length is 16 residues. CDR1 is SGHVS, CDR2 FNYEAQ, per germline. DNA of the CDR3: TGTGCCAGCAGCTTAGAGGGGGGACACAACACAGATACGCAGTATTTT. It translates to CASSLEGGHNTDTQYF.

The chain uses TRBV7-6 and TRBJ2-7, with a weak D call TRBD2 (6 bases). Germline CDR1 and CDR2: SGHVS and FNYEAQ. Trimming took off 3 bases at V and 0 bases at J, with 9 bases between the two ends. This CDR3 comprises 14 residues. CDR3 DNA: TGTGCCAGCAGCTTCGGGGGATACTCCTACGAGCAGTACTTC. This gives the protein CASSFGGYSYEQYF.

The rearrangement joins TRBV5-1 to TRBJ1-3, with 7 bases matching TRBD1. Germline CDR1 reads SGHRS; CDR2 reads YFSETQ. J gave up 0 bases and V 4 bases, and 4 bases lay outside the gene matches. The CDR3 contains 15 residues. The CDR3 loop reads CASSPGTDSGNTIYF. For the CDR3, the DNA is TGCGCCAGCAGCCCCGGGACAGACTCTGGAAACACCATATATTTT.

This chain joins TRBV5-5 and TRBJ1-1; 7 bases are shared with TRBD1. J gave up 5 bases and V 1 base, and 5 bases lay outside the gene matches. Germline lookup yields CDR1 SGHKS and CDR2 YYEKEE (reference sequence). The CDR3 is 14 residues long. The CDR3 bases are TGTGCCAGCAGCTTGCAGGGGGGTTGGACTGAAGCTTTCTTT. It translates to CASSLQGGWTEAFF.

V gene TRBV5-1 combines with J gene TRBJ1-4; weak D call: TRBD1 (6 bases). CDR1 is SGHRS and CDR2 is YFSETQ in the germline V gene. This CDR3 spans 14 amino acids. V was shortened by 2 bases and J by 5 bases, with 10 bases between the two germline ends. The CDR3 reads CASSFGGHNEKLFF. The CDR3 nucleotides are TGCGCCAGCAGCTTCGGGGGGCACAATGAAAAACTGTTTTTT.

This chain's CDR3 is CASSYRFNSGNTIYF. The CDR3 nucleotides are TGTGCCAGCAGTTACCGGTTCAACTCTGGAAACACCATATATTTT. This chain uses TRBV27 with TRBJ1-3; D ambiguous. The V gene lost 4 bases and the J gene lost 0 bases, with 10 bases spanning the gap. Germline CDR1 is MNHEY and CDR2 is SMNVEV (reference sequence). The CDR3 length is 15 residues.

V usage is TRBV6-1 and J usage is TRBJ1-1; TRBD1 agrees at 8 bases. The J segment lost 5 bases and the V segment lost 1 base, leaving 6 bases of the junction unmatched. CDR3 length: 15 residues. The germline CDR1 and CDR2 sequences are MNHNS and SASEGT. The CDR3, as DNA: TGTGCCAGCAGTGAAGACGCAGGGGGCCTTACTGAAGCTTTCTTT. Encoded protein: CASSEDAGGLTEAFF.

This rearrangement joins TRBV6-5 to TRBJ1-2, with D hard to call. Germline V CDR1 and CDR2: MNHEY, SVGAGI. The germline V and J ends were trimmed by 2 bases and 1 base, with 11 bases remaining between them. CDR3 length: 15 amino acids. CDR3 region: CASSYNSRFNYGYTF. The CDR3 region has the DNA TGTGCCAGCAGTTACAACAGCCGTTTTAACTATGGCTACACCTTC.

This clone has a single count. The chain employs TRBV7-8 and TRBJ2-7, with D unresolved. The CDR3 runs 14 residues. Trimming took 5 bases from V and 5 from J, leaving 16 bases between them. From germline, CDR1 is SGHVS and CDR2 FQNEAQ. CDR3 sequence reads: CASSPGEGYNEQYF. CDR3 nucleotide sequence: TGTGCCAGCAGCCCCGGAGAAGGTTATAACGAGCAGTACTTC.

The J gene is TRBJ2-1, the V gene TRBV6-5; TRBD2 is a possible D gene (5 bases). The CDR3 length is 15 residues. The V and J ends lost 6 bases and 4 bases respectively, with 16 bases between them. The V gene's germline CDR1 is MNHEY and CDR2 SVGAGI. The CDR3 nucleotides read TGTGCCAGCAGCCTCGTCGGACGGACTTACAATGAGCAGTTCTTC. Its protein product is CASSLVGRTYNEQFF.